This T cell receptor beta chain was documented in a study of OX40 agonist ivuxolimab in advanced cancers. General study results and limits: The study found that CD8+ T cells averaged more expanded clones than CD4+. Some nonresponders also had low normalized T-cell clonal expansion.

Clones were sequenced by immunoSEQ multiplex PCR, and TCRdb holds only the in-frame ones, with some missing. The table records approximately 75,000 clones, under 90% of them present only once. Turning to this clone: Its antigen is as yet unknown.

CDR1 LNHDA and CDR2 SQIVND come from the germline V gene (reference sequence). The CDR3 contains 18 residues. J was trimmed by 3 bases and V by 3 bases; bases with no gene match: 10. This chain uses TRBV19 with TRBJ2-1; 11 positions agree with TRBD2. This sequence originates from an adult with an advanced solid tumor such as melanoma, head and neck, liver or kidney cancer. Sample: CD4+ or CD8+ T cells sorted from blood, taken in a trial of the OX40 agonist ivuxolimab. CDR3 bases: TGTGCCAGTAGTATGGTATTAGCGGGAGGGCCCAACTACAATGAGCAGTTCTTC. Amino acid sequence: CASSMVLAGGPNYNEQFF.